The 10 T cell receptor beta chains below were found in one sample sequenced in a study of blood T cell repertoires in COVID-19. Method: immunoSEQ multiplex PCR; TCRdb's copy keeps in-frame clones and lacks some. This sample has approximately 200,000 clones; 88% occur once, and the top ten carry 0.95% to 1.3%. The sequenced sample consisted of peripheral blood. The receptors originated from a man under 40 with acute or convalescent COVID-19.

The CDR3 coding sequence is TGTGCCAGTAACCGTGGGGGCAATCTCCCCCCCGAGCCCCAGCATTTT. It translates to CASNRGGNLPPEPQHF. The chain has TRBV19 and TRBJ1-5; possibly TRBD1 for D (6 bases). Germline V gene sequence: CDR1 LNHDA, CDR2 SQIVND (reference sequence). The V end was cut by 7 bases, the J end by 8 bases, with 24 bases between. CDR3 length equals 16 residues.

This clone has more than one count but fewer than ten. The V call is TRBV30, the J call TRBJ2-3; possibly TRBD1 for D (5 bases). V was cut by 3 bases and J by 6 bases, with 13 bases left in between. The CDR3 is made up of 13 amino acids. CDR1 is GTSNPN, CDR2 SVGIG, per germline (reference sequence). The CDR3 sequence: CAWSRSGPDTQYF. CDR3 DNA sequence: TGTGCCTGGAGCCGGTCAGGGCCGGATACGCAGTATTTT. The full variable domain, in which reference TRBV30 and TRBJ2-3 provide the parts outside the CDR3, is SQTIHQWPATLVQPVGSPLSLECTVEGTSNPNLYWYRQAAGRGLQLLFYSVGIGQISSEVPQNLSASRPQDRQFILSSKKLLLSDSGFYLCAWSRSGPDTQYFGPGTRLTVL.

This clone has more than one count but fewer than ten. V gene TRBV6-1 combines with J gene TRBJ2-2, with 7 bases that match TRBD1. The V and J ends lost 3 bases and 7 bases, in that order; junction bases with no gene match: 8. The CDR3 extends over 15 amino acids. Looked up from germline, CDR1 is MNHNS and CDR2 is SASEGT. CDR3 loop: CASSEKGALVGELFF. The CDR3 DNA reads TGTGCCAGCAGTGAGAAGGGGGCTTTGGTCGGGGAGCTGTTTTTT.

In its sample, this clone was seen once. This chain connects TRBV27 to TRBJ1-6, with D unclear. The ends were cut back, 3 bases at V and 0 bases at J, with 9 bases in the middle. Germline CDR1 is MNHEY and CDR2 is SMNVEV (reference sequence). The length of the CDR3 is 16 residues. The CDR3, as DNA: TGTGCCAGCAGTTTGTTTCTCAGCTCCTATAATTCACCCCTCCACTTT. Translated: CASSLFLSSYNSPLHF.

V is TRBV6-6 and J is TRBJ1-5; D unclear. The CDR3 extends over 14 amino acids. V lost 0 bases, J lost 5 bases, and 8 bases lay in between. Germline CDR1 and CDR2: MNHNY and SVGAGI (reference sequence). Written as DNA, the CDR3 is TGTGCCAGCAGTTACTCGGGCAGAGATCAGCCCCAGCATTTT. It codes for CASSYSGRDQPQHF.

This chain links TRBV18 with TRBJ2-1; tentatively, D is TRBD2 (6 bases). Germline CDR1 reads KGHSH; CDR2 reads LQKENI. V shed 6 bases and J shed 8 bases, with 14 bases lying between them. This CDR3 is built from 13 residues. The CDR3 DNA is TGTGCCAGCTCGGAGGGGCTAGAGGATGAGCAGTTCTTC. This sequence encodes CASSEGLEDEQFF.

The chain employs TRBV12-5 and TRBJ2-7; a weak D match, TRBD1 (6 bases). The CDR3 runs to 11 residues. Germline CDR1 and CDR2: LGHNT and FRNRAP. V lost 6 bases and J 7 bases, leaving 10 bases between the germline ends. The CDR3, as DNA: TGTGCTAGTGGATATGGACAGGAGCAGTACTTC. The encoded protein is CASGYGQEQYF.

This chain connects TRBV3-1 (or the pseudogene TRBV3-2) to TRBJ1-3; TRBD1 might be the D (5 bases). CDR3 length: 14 amino acids. Germline values: CDR1 LGHDT, CDR2 YNNKEL (reference sequence). Trimming stripped 2 bases from V and 4 bases from J, with 9 bases between. CDR3 sequence (DNA): TGTGCCAGCAGCCAAAGGGGATCAGGAAACACCATATATTTT. Protein: CASSQRGSGNTIYF.

The chain carries TRBV30 and TRBJ2-7, with D tentatively TRBD1 (6 bases). The CDR3 has 15 amino acids. CDR1 and CDR2 (germline): GTSNPN, SVGIG (reference sequence). V was shortened by 0 bases and J by 0 bases, with 12 bases between the two germline ends. The CDR3 nucleotides are TGTGCCTGGAGTGTAGGGGGTGCCAGCTCCTACGAGCAGTACTTC. Translation: CAWSVGGASSYEQYF.

This clone was seen just once. The rearrangement links TRBV19 to TRBJ2-5; perhaps TRBD1 as D (5 bases). The CDR3 totals 12 residues. Germline loops: CDR1 LNHDA, CDR2 SQIVND (reference sequence). V dropped 5 bases and J dropped 7 bases, with 11 bases sitting between them. The CDR3 DNA sequence: TGTGCCAGTAGTCCCTCTCAGGGGACCCAGTACTTC. Protein product: CASSPSQGTQYF.